This T cell receptor beta chain derives from a study of cytomegalovirus exposure and HLA in healthy donors. Primers: 60 Vbeta forward and 13 Jbeta reverse. This table comes from immunoSEQ multiplex PCR, and its TCRdb copy is limited to in-frame clones, with some not included. The sample yields about 94,000 clones, 50% to 75% seen once. This clone turned up a few times. The antigen is not known. V lost 2 bases and J lost 3; bases outside the gene matches: 4. CDR1 SGHTS and CDR2 YDEGEE come from the germline V gene. The CDR3 totals 16 residues. Study-level results: Later, an analysis showed that TCR beta chains associated with HLA were more clonally expanded than others that were equally common.

The chain carries TRBV5-8 and TRBJ2-1; 11 bases align to TRBD1. Sequencing used PBMCs. This clonotype originated in a man between 25 and 39 years old in good health and CMV-seronegative. CDR3 sequence (DNA): TGTGCCAGCAGCTTTCGGGACAGGGGGTTCTACAATGAGCAGTTCTTC. As protein: CASSFRDRGFYNEQFF.